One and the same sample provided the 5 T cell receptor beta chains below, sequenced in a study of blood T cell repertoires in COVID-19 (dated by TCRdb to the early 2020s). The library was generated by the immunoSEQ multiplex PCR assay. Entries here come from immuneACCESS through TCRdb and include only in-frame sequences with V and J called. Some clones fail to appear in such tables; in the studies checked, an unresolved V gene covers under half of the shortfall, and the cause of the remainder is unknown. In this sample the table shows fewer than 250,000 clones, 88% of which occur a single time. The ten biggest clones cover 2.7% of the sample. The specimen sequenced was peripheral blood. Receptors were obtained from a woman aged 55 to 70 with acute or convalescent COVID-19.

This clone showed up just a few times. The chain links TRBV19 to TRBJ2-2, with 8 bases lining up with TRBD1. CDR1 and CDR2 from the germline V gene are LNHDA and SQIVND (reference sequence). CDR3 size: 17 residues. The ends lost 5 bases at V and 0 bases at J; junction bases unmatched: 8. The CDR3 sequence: CASSLYGQGANTGELFF. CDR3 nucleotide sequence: TGTGCCAGTAGTCTTTACGGACAGGGCGCGAACACCGGGGAGCTGTTTTTT.

The CDR3 DNA reads TGTGCCAGCAGCCCAGCCTCCGGGGTAACCTACAATGAGCAGTTCTTC. It is translated as CASSPASGVTYNEQFF. The V call is TRBV3-1 (or the pseudogene TRBV3-2), the J call TRBJ2-1; a possible D gene is TRBD2 (5 bases). The CDR3 covers 16 residues. Germline CDR1 is LGHDT and CDR2 is YNNKEL (reference sequence). Trimming shortened V by 4 bases and J by 2 bases, and 15 bases separated the two germline ends.

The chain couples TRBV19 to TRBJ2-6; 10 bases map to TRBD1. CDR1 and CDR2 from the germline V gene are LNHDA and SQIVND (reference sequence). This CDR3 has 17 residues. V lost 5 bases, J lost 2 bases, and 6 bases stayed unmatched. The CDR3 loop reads CASSRQGAIAGANVLTF. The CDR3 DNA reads TGTGCCAGTAGTCGACAGGGGGCGATTGCTGGGGCCAACGTCCTGACTTTC.

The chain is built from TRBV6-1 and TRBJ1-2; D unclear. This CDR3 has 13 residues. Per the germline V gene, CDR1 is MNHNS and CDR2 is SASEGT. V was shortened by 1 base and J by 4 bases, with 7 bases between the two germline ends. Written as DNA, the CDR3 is TGTGCCAGCAGTGAAGTTTGGAGCTATGGCTACACCTTC. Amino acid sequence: CASSEVWSYGYTF.

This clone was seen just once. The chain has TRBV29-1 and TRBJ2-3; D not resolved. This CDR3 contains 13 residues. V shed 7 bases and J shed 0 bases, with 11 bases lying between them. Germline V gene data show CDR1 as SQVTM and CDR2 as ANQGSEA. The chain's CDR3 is CSAPVISTDTQYF. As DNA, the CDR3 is TGCAGCGCCCCAGTGATTAGCACAGATACGCAGTATTTT.